This T cell receptor beta chain came from a study of CD8+ T cells in alopecia areata. The CDR3 is 13 amino acids. The ends were cut back, 4 bases at V and 0 bases at J, with 8 bases in the middle. Looked up from germline, CDR1 is SGHRS and CDR2 is YFSETQ. Described treatment: oral pan-JAK inhibitor, 5-10 mg twice daily. Reverse transcribed after extraction, RNA yielded cDNA as the sequencing template. Method: immunoSEQ multiplex PCR; TCRdb's copy keeps in-frame clones and lacks some. The table records 160,000 or so clones, about three fifths of them present only once. This clone was picked up a small number of times.

The chain has TRBV5-1 and TRBJ2-7; D is unclear. The receptor comes from a human donor with alopecia areata. The input for sequencing was CD4+ T cells sorted from blood, taken between weeks 55 and 65, from a patient treated with tofacitinib. The DNA for the CDR3 is TGCGCCAGCAGCCCCGGGCCCTCCTACGAGCAGTACTTC. Encoded protein: CASSPGPSYEQYF.